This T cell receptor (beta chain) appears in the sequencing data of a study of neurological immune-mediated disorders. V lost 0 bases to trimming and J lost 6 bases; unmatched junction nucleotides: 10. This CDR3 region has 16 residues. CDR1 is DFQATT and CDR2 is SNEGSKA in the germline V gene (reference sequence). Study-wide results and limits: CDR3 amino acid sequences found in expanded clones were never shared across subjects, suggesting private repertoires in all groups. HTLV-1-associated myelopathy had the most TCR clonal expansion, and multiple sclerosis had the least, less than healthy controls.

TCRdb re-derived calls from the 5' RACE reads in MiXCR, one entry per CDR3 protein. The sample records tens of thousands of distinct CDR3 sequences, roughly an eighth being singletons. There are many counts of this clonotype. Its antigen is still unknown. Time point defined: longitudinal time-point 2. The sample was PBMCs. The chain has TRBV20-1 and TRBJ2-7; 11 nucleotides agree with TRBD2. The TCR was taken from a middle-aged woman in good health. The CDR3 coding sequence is TGCAGTGCTAGAGATGCGGGTAGCGGGGGGGCCTCCGAGCAGTACTTC. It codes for CSARDAGSGGASEQYF.